The following is a T cell receptor (beta chain) sequence with its context. Its antigen is still unknown. The data derive from a study of CD4 T cells in relation to SARS-CoV-2 and coronaviruses. For the study at large: PBMCs were cultured with antigen for roughly 11 days before TCR beta sequencing. Study outcomes and limitations: In roughly 61% of donors, memory CD4+ clonotypes crossrecognized SARS-CoV-2 and at least one common cold coronavirus spike.

More than 7.5 x 10^4 naive or memory CD4+ cells were cultured with CEF peptides for approximately 11 days. CEF-cultured naive and memory CD4+ T cell DNA got survey-level sequencing. Profiling relied on immunoSEQ multiplex PCR, and the TCRdb table lists in-frame clones only, not all of them. The data contain about 37,000 clones, more than 70% of them singletons. V trimming: 0 bases; J trimming: 5 bases; junction bases outside the gene matches: 9. Per germline, CDR1 SGHRS and CDR2 YFSETQ. The CDR3 contains 16 residues. The chain couples TRBV5-1 to TRBJ2-5; TRBD2 matches 8 bases. The origin of this receptor is an adult with COVID-19. Sequencing was done on a sample of naive CD4+ T cells from PBMCs, cultured in vitro. Subset denoted: naive CD4+ T cells isolated by negative enrichment. The chain's CDR3 is CASSLGPAGDEETQYF. The CDR3 nucleotides read TGCGCCAGCAGCTTGGGGCCAGCGGGAGACGAGGAGACCCAGTACTTC. The whole variable domain, filled in from reference TRBV5-1 and TRBJ2-5, reads KAGVTQTPRYLIKTRGQQVTLSCSPISGHRSVSWYQQTPGQGLQFLFEYFSETQRNKGNFPGRFSGRQFSNSRSEMNVSTLELGDSALYLCASSLGPAGDEETQYFGPGTRLLVL.